This T cell receptor (beta chain) stems from a study of a mutant IDH1 vaccine in newly diagnosed glioma. In the study overall: Most patients had radiochemotherapy with temozolomide before enrollment; others had one alone.

About this clone itself: Its specificity is unknown.

CDR1 and CDR2 from the germline V gene are SNHLY and FYNNEI. The CDR3 loop spans 13 amino acids. V was shortened by 7 bases and J by 7 bases, with 14 bases between the two germline ends. Sequencing used immunoSEQ multiplex PCR; TCRdb keeps in-frame clones, though not all of them. Of roughly 84,000 clones in the sample, around 79% are singletons; the top ten hold less than 5.5%. Noted time point: baseline, week 1 (first vaccination visit). Indicated treatment: pre-vaccination baseline after standard-of-care therapy. There were new WHO grade 3 or 4 astrocytomas in the donors, and these were IDH1-mutant and ATRX-lost. Study-wide findings and caveats: Immune responses arising from the vaccine appeared in approximately 93% of patients.

The source of this sequence is a man in his forties with glioma. Some clones in this sample may be carry-over from other donors' samples. The rearrangement joins TRBV2 to TRBJ2-1; D unclear. Source: PBMCs, taken from a glioma patient treated with radiotherapy, temozolomide or both. In nucleotides, the CDR3 is TGTGCCAGCAACCCGGTCTGGGGAAATGAGCAGTTCTTC. Its protein is CASNPVWGNEQFF.